The entry that follows covers one TCR beta chain sequence. There are 12 residues in the CDR3. V lost 5 bases, J lost 7 bases, and 7 bases stayed unmatched. Germline assignment: CDR1 SQVTM and CDR2 ANQGSEA. The data belong to a study of CD8+ T cells in alopecia areata. RNA was extracted and reverse transcribed into cDNA as the sequencing template. Using immunoSEQ multiplex PCR, the repertoire was profiled, and TCRdb retains in-frame clones only, with some absent. The sample has 150,000 to 180,000 clones, more than 45% seen once. The V and J genes are TRBV29-1 and TRBJ1-1, with 7 bases fitting TRBD1. The origin of this receptor is a human donor with alopecia areata. The sample in question was CD8+ T cells sorted from blood, obtained at week 0. CDR3 nucleotides: TGCAGCGTTCCAGGGGGGCTTTATGAAGCTTTCTTT. It is translated as CSVPGGLYEAFF.